The 25 T cell receptor beta chains below all came from one sample that was sequenced in a study of shared clonotypes between healthy human individuals. CD45RO-negative CD8 cells positively selected for CCR7 made up the naive population, which excluded terminally differentiated effector memory CD45RA+ cells. Repertoires were generated with immunoSEQ multiplex PCR, while TCRdb's copy carries only in-frame clones and drops some. This table has just over 2,000,000 clones, roughly 94% appearing once. The material sequenced was naive CD8+ T cells sorted from blood. These receptors all stem from a man younger than 35 in good health.

Only one count was recorded for this clone. V is TRBV18 and J is TRBJ2-3; D unresolved. The V and J ends lost 2 bases and 2 bases respectively, with 11 bases between them. This CDR3 region has 15 residues. CDR1 is KGHSH and CDR2 is LQKENI in the germline V gene. CDR3 nucleotide sequence: TGTGCCAGCTCACCAGACAATCCTTCCACAGATACGCAGTATTTT. Translation: CASSPDNPSTDTQYF.

The genes are TRBV7-2 and TRBJ2-7, with D unresolved. V lost 1 base to trimming and J lost 6 bases, with 25 bases between them. This CDR3 region has 18 residues. CDR1 is SGHTA and CDR2 is FQGNSA in the germline V gene. The CDR3 DNA reads TGTGCCAGCAGCTTAGGCCCCAGAGACACGCTGCTCCTCTCCGAGCAGTACTTC. Its protein is CASSLGPRDTLLLSEQYF.

This chain connects TRBV6-6 to TRBJ2-7; TRBD1 matches 8 bases. Germline V lookup: CDR1 MNHNY, CDR2 SVGAGI (reference sequence). Losses at the gene ends were 6 bases for V and 3 bases for J; bases not matched to a gene: 7. The CDR3 covers 14 residues. The CDR3 coding sequence is TGTGCCAGCAGGTTAGACAGGGGAAACTACGAGCAGTACTTC. Amino acid sequence: CASRLDRGNYEQYF.

The chain couples TRBV30 to TRBJ1-3; D gene uncertain. The germline V gene encodes CDR1 GTSNPN and CDR2 SVGIG (reference sequence). The CDR3 contains 12 residues. The V end was cut by 0 bases, the J end by 7 bases, with 7 bases between. The chain's CDR3 is CAWSVRGNTIYF. The CDR3 nucleotides read TGTGCCTGGAGTGTACGTGGGAACACCATATATTTT.

V is TRBV28 and J is TRBJ2-7; possibly TRBD1 for D (5 bases). The CDR3 is made up of 12 amino acids. Germline CDR1 MDHEN, CDR2 SYDVKM. Trimming took 6 bases from V and 3 from J, leaving 9 bases between them. As DNA, the CDR3 is TGTGCCAGCAGAGACAGAGACTACGAGCAGTACTTC. This encodes CASRDRDYEQYF.

The CDR3 sequence: CASSQDPDRSSYEQYF. CDR3 coding DNA: TGCGCCAGCAGCCAAGACCCGGACAGGAGCTCCTACGAGCAGTACTTC. The chain uses TRBV4-3 and TRBJ2-7, with 7 bases matching TRBD1. CDR1 is LGHNA and CDR2 is YSLEER in the germline V gene. The CDR3 sequence is 16 residues long. V was pared by 0 bases and J by 0 bases, with 5 bases of the junction left unmatched.

This chain connects TRBV10-3 to TRBJ2-3; TRBD1 matches at 7 bases. Germline trimming cut 3 bases from V and 8 bases from J; bases unmatched to any gene: 8. Germline-derived CDR1 and CDR2 are ENHRY and SYGVKD. This CDR3 has 14 residues. The DNA of the CDR3 is TGTGCCATCAGTGACTGGGACAGCCAGCTTACGCAGTATTTT. Its protein is CAISDWDSQLTQYF.

The V and J genes are TRBV5-8 and TRBJ2-7; TRBD1 agrees at 8 bases. This CDR3 contains 16 residues. V was pared by 4 bases and J by 4 bases, with 13 bases of the junction left unmatched. Germline lookup yields CDR1 SGHTS and CDR2 YDEGEE. The CDR3 DNA sequence: TGTGCCAGCAGCCCCCTTCCGGGACAGGACGGATACGAGCAGTACTTC. Translated: CASSPLPGQDGYEQYF.

The rearrangement joins TRBV27 to TRBJ2-7; TRBD2 agrees at 8 bases. Looked up from germline, CDR1 is MNHEY and CDR2 is SMNVEV (reference sequence). The CDR3 has 14 residues. Trimming removed 3 bases from V and 6 bases from J; junction bases left unmatched: 7. CDR3 nucleotide sequence: TGTGCCAGCAGTTTGAGCGGGAGTTCGGGCGAGCAGTACTTC. Translated: CASSLSGSSGEQYF.

V is TRBV5-4 and J is TRBJ1-3, with TRBD1 matching 7 bases. The CDR3 has 14 residues. V shed 1 base and J 6 bases; nucleotides not matched to a gene: 4. In germline, CDR1 is SGHNT, CDR2 YYREEE (reference sequence). The CDR3 nucleotides are TGTGCCAGCAGCTTGTGGGACAGTCAAAACACCATATATTTT. Encoded protein: CASSLWDSQNTIYF.

The chain links TRBV27 to TRBJ1-1; D is unclear. The V end lost 5 bases, the J end lost 0 bases, and 4 bases lay between the germline ends. The CDR3 length is 12 residues. Germline V gene data show CDR1 as MNHEY and CDR2 as SMNVEV (reference sequence). The CDR3 coding sequence is TGTGCCAGCAGTCCACTGAACACTGAAGCTTTCTTT. Translating gives CASSPLNTEAFF.

The chain has TRBV30 and TRBJ2-1, with 8 bases that match TRBD1. Trimming took 5 bases from V and 6 from J; bases not matched to a gene: 3. There are 12 residues in the CDR3. The germline V gene encodes CDR1 GTSNPN and CDR2 SVGIG (reference sequence). CDR3 residues: CAWEDRANEQFF. For the CDR3, the DNA is TGTGCCTGGGAGGACAGGGCCAATGAGCAGTTCTTC.

This clone was counted once. This chain joins TRBV2 and TRBJ2-7; D may be TRBD1 (6 bases). Trimming took 2 bases from V and 4 from J, leaving 9 bases between them. Germline V gene data show CDR1 as SNHLY and CDR2 as FYNNEI. The CDR3 consists of 13 residues. The CDR3: CASSEHRGYEQYF. Here the CDR3 DNA reads TGTGCCAGCAGTGAACATAGGGGGTACGAGCAGTACTTC.

This chain uses TRBV5-1 with TRBJ2-7, with 10 bases that match TRBD2. Per the germline V gene, CDR1 is SGHRS and CDR2 is YFSETQ. This CDR3 has 18 residues. Germline trimming cut 0 bases from V and 2 bases from J; bases unmatched to any gene: 11. CDR3 in amino acids: CASSLVGSGRAEAYEQYF. The CDR3 bases are TGCGCCAGCAGCTTGGTAGGCAGCGGGAGGGCCGAGGCCTACGAGCAGTACTTC.

As for this clone: This same CDR3 is encoded by further DNA sequences in the sample. The J gene is TRBJ2-7, the V gene TRBV5-6; TRBD1 matches at 8 bases. The CDR3 covers 12 residues. The germline V gene has CDR1 SGHDT and CDR2 YYEEEE. V was clipped by 4 bases and J by 6 bases; unmatched bases: 3. The CDR3 DNA reads as TGTGCCAGCAGCGGGACAGGAGGCGAGCAGTACTTC. It codes for CASSGTGGEQYF.

The genes are TRBV5-1 and TRBJ2-3, with D perhaps matching TRBD1 (5 bases). The germline V gene has CDR1 SGHRS and CDR2 YFSETQ. The CDR3 runs to 15 residues. V lost 0 bases, J lost 6 bases, and 14 bases lay in between. The CDR3 here is CASSLAVTDGDTQYF. CDR3 in DNA: TGCGCCAGCAGCTTGGCCGTGACAGATGGGGATACGCAGTATTTT.

V is TRBV4-3 and J is TRBJ2-2; no clear D gene. This CDR3 comprises 16 residues. V dropped 0 bases and J dropped 5 bases, with 13 bases sitting between them. CDR1 and CDR2 (germline): LGHNA, YSLEER. CDR3 in DNA: TGCGCCAGCAGCCAAGATACATCCACGGTAACCGGGGAGCTGTTTTTT. Translation gives CASSQDTSTVTGELFF.

V gene TRBV18 combines with J gene TRBJ2-1; D unclear. V was trimmed by 2 bases and J by 2 bases, leaving 7 bases between them. The CDR3 loop spans 14 amino acids. Germline loops: CDR1 KGHSH, CDR2 LQKENI. CDR3 nucleotides: TGTGCCAGCTCACCATCTGCCCCCTACAATGAGCAGTTCTTC. As protein: CASSPSAPYNEQFF.

The V and J genes are TRBV5-1 and TRBJ2-2, with TRBD2 matching 13 bases. V trimming: 4 bases; J trimming: 0 bases; junction bases outside the gene matches: 12. CDR1 and CDR2 (germline): SGHRS, YFSETQ. This CDR3 is 20 amino acids long. In nucleotides, the CDR3 is TGCGCCAGCAGCACCGTCCCGGGACTAGCGGGGTTCGCGAACACCGGGGAGCTGTTTTTT. It yields the protein CASSTVPGLAGFANTGELFF. Full variable domain (outside the CDR3, taken from reference TRBV5-1 and TRBJ2-2): KAGVTQTPRYLIKTRGQQVTLSCSPISGHRSVSWYQQTPGQGLQFLFEYFSETQRNKGNFPGRFSGRQFSNSRSEMNVSTLELGDSALYLCASSTVPGLAGFANTGELFFGEGSRLTVL.

The J gene is TRBJ2-7, the V gene TRBV7-6, with D possibly called TRBD1 or TRBD2 (5 bases each). V gave up 1 base and J gave up 6 bases, with 16 bases separating them. From germline, CDR1 is SGHVS and CDR2 FNYEAQ. The CDR3 has 15 residues. The CDR3 region has the DNA TGTGCCAGCAGCTTAGTTGGGGGAGAGGAGCTCGAGCAGTACTTC. This translates into CASSLVGGEELEQYF.

The V and J genes are TRBV7-9 and TRBJ2-7; 7 nucleotides agree with TRBD1. After removal of 7 bases from V and 1 base from J, the junction contained 4 bases not matched to a gene. In germline, CDR1 is SEHNR, CDR2 FQNEAQ (reference sequence). CDR3 length equals 13 residues. CDR3 loop: CASTSGGSYEQYF. As DNA, the CDR3 is TGTGCCAGCACTTCAGGGGGTTCCTACGAGCAGTACTTC.

The V call is TRBV5-1, the J call TRBJ1-5; no firm D call. This CDR3 is 19 amino acids long. Deletions cut 4 bases from V and 0 bases from J, with 23 bases between. Looked up from germline, CDR1 is SGHRS and CDR2 is YFSETQ. The CDR3 sequence: CASSTSTWYGTDSNQPQHF. The CDR3 DNA follows: TGCGCCAGCAGCACCTCGACATGGTACGGAACCGATAGCAATCAGCCCCAGCATTTT.

The V call is TRBV25-1, the J call TRBJ2-5; D possibly corresponds to TRBD2 (6 bases). Germline V gene lookup returns CDR1 MGHDK and CDR2 SYGVNS. V was pared by 7 bases and J by 1 base, with 16 bases between. The CDR3 length is 15 residues. The CDR3 DNA reads as TGTGCCAGCATCGGACGGAGGGGATCCCAAGAGACCCAGTACTTC. It is translated as CASIGRRGSQETQYF.

The genes are TRBV28 and TRBJ2-1, with 13 bases fitting TRBD2. Germline CDR1 reads MDHEN; CDR2 reads SYDVKM. V was pared by 6 bases and J by 0 bases, with 5 bases of the junction left unmatched. The length of the CDR3 is 17 residues. CDR3 in DNA: TGTGCCAGCAGCCATGGACTAGCGGGGGCCTCCTACAATGAGCAGTTCTTC. Residues: CASSHGLAGASYNEQFF.

The chain couples TRBV28 to TRBJ2-7, with a possible D match to TRBD2 (5 bases). The germline V gene has CDR1 MDHEN and CDR2 SYDVKM. This CDR3 has 17 residues. V gave up 3 bases and J gave up 1 base, with 19 bases separating them. The CDR3 sequence: CASSLAPQAGLSYEQYF. In DNA, the CDR3 is TGTGCCAGCAGTTTGGCCCCCCAGGCGGGCCTATCCTACGAGCAGTACTTC.